Ten or more counts support the clone carrying this TCR beta chain. What it binds is unknown. The CDR3 runs to 16 residues. V lost 1 base and J 0 bases, leaving 10 bases between the germline ends. The germline CDR1 and CDR2 sequences are SGHRS and YFSETQ. This sample stems from a study of CD8 T cells in ankylosing spondylitis. General observations from the study: Roughly 8 highly homologous variants made up a TCR beta motif, and this motif appeared characteristic of ankylosing spondylitis blood. Disease-linked clones reportedly showed significant enrichment in matched ankylosing spondylitis synovial fluid.

TCRdb reprocessed the 5' RACE reads with MiXCR, giving one entry per CDR3 protein. The table records about 340,000 distinct CDR3 sequences, about 15% of them present only once. The chain has TRBV5-1 and TRBJ1-4; D is ambiguous. The sequenced sample consisted of blood, either unsorted or a sorted T cell fraction (not recorded which). The TCR sequence derives from a male donor with ankylosing spondylitis or in good health (not recorded which). The CDR3 here is CASSLTDPTTNEKLFF. CDR3 in DNA: TGCGCCAGCAGCTTGACAGATCCGACAACTAATGAAAAACTGTTTTTT.